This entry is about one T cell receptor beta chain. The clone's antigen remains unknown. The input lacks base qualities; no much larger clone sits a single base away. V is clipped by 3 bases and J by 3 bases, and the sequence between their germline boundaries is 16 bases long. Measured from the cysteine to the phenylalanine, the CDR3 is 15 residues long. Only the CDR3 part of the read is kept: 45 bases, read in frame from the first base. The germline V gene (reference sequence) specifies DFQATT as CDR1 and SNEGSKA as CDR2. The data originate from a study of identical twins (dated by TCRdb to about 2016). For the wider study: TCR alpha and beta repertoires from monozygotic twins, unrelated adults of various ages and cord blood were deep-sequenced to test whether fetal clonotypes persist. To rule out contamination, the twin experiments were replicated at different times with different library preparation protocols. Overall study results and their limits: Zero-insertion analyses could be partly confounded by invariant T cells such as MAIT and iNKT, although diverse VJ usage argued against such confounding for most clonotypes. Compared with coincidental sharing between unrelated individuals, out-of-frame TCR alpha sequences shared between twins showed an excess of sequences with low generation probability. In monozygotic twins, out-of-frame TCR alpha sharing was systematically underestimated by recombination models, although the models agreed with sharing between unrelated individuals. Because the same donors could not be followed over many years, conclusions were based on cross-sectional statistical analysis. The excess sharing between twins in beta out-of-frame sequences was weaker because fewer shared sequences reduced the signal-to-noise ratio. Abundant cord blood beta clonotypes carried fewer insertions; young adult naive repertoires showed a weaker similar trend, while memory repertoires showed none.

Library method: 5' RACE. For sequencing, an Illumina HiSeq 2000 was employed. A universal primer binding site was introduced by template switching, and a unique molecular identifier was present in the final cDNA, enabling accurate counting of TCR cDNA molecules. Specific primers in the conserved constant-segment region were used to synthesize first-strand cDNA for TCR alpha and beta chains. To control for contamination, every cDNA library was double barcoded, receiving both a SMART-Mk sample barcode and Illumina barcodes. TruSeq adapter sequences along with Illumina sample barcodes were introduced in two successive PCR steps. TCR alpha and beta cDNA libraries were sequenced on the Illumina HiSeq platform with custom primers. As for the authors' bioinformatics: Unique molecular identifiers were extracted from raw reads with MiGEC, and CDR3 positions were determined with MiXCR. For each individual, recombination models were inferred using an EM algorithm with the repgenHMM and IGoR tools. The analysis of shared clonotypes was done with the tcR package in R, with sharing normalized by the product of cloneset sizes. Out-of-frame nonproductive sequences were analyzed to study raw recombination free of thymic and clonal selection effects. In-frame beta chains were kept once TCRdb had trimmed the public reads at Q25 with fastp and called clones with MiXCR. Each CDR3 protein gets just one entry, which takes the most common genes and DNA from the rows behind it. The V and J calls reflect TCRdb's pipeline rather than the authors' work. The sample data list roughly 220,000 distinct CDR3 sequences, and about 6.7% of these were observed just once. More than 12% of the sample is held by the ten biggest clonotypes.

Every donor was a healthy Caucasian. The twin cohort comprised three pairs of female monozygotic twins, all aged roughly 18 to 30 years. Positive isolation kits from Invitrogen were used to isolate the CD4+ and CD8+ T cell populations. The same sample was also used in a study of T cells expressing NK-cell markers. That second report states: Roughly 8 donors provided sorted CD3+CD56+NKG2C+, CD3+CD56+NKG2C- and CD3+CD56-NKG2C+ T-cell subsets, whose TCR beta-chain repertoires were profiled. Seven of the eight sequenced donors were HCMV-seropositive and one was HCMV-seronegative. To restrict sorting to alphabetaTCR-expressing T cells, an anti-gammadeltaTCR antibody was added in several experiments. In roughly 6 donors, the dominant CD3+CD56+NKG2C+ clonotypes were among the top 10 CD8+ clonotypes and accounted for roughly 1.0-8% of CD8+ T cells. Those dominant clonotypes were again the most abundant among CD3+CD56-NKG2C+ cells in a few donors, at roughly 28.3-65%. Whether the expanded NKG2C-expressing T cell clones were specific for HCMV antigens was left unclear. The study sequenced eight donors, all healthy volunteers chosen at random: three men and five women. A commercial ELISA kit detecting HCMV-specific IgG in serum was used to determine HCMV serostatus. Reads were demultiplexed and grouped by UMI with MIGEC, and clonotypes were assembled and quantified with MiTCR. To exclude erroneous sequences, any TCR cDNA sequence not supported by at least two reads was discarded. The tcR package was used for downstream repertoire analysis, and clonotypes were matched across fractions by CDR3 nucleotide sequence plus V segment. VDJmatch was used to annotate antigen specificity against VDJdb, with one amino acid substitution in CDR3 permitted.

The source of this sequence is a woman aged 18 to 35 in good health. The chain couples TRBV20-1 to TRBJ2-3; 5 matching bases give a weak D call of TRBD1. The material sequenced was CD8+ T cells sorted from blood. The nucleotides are TGCAGTGCTAGGAGCCAGGGTGAAGGAACAGATACGCAGTATTTT. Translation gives CSARSQGEGTDTQYF.